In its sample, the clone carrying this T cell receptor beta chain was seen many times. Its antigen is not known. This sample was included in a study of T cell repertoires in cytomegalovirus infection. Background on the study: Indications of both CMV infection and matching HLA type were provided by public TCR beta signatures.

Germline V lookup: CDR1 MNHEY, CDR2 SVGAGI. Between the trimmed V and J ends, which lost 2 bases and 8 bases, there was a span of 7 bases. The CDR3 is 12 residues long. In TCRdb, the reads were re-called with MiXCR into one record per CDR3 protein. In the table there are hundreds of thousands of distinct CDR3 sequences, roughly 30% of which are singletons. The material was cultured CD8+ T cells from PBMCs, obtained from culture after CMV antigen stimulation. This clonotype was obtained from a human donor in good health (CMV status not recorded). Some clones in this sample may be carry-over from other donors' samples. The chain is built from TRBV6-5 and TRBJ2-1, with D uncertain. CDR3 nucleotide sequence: TGTGCCAGCAGTTACGGGTCCGATGAGCAGTTCTTC. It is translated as CASSYGSDEQFF.